The 14 T cell receptor beta chains presented below share a single source sample, sequenced in a study of beta chain features in type 1 diabetes. Regarding the study as a whole: In all four CD4+ subsets, TCRB CDR3 length was significantly, moderately reduced in type 1 diabetes.

No cognate antigen is known for these TCRs. Sequencing targeted expressed TCRB transcripts, as all isolated RNA had been reverse transcribed. Method: immunoSEQ multiplex PCR; TCRdb's copy keeps in-frame clones and lacks some. The table shows roughly 350,000 clones, with 9.6% occurring only once. Sequenced input: central memory CD4+ T cells from blood. The source of these receptors is a man between 25 and 39 years old with type 1 diabetes.

The chain is built from TRBV6-4 and TRBJ2-2, with D perhaps TRBD2 (5 bases). The CDR3 sequence is 13 residues long. CDR1 and CDR2 from the germline V gene are MRHNA and SNTAGT. V dropped 7 bases and J dropped 2 bases, with 8 bases sitting between them. This chain's CDR3 is CASKEGNTGELFF. CDR3 nucleotides: TGTGCCAGCAAAGAGGGAAACACCGGGGAGCTGTTTTTT.

This chain uses TRBV23-1 with TRBJ2-7; D is undetermined. TRBV23-1 carries the ORF label, with uncertain function. The CDR3 totals 13 residues. The germline V and J ends were trimmed by 0 bases and 2 bases, with 5 bases remaining between them. CDR3 in DNA: TGCGCCAGCAGTCAATCACCGCCCTACGAGCAGTACTTC. Its translation: CASSQSPPYEQYF.

The chain is built from TRBV7-2 and TRBJ2-7; maybe TRBD1 (6 bases). From germline, CDR1 is SGHTA and CDR2 FQGNSA. CDR3 length equals 15 residues. V gave up 4 bases and J gave up 3 bases, with 16 bases separating them. For the CDR3, the DNA is TGTGCCAGCAGCTCACCGAAAGGACAGCGCTACGAGCAGTACTTC. Residues: CASSSPKGQRYEQYF.

V and J are TRBV5-4 and TRBJ2-5, with 7 bases matching TRBD1. V lost 4 bases and J lost 5; bases outside the gene matches: 8. Germline lookup yields CDR1 SGHNT and CDR2 YYREEE (reference sequence). There are 14 residues in the CDR3. Written as DNA, the CDR3 is TGTGCCAGCAGCCTAAGACAGGGAGTGGAGACCCAGTACTTC. Translation gives CASSLRQGVETQYF.

J is TRBJ2-3 and V is TRBV4-3; D is possibly TRBD2 (5 bases). V gave up 4 bases and J gave up 2 bases, with 13 bases separating them. CDR3 length equals 15 residues. Germline V lookup: CDR1 LGHNA, CDR2 YSLEER. In DNA, the CDR3 is TGCGCCAGCAGCCGCGCAGCGGCCTCCACAGATACGCAGTATTTT. Translating gives CASSRAAASTDTQYF.

This clone turned up a few times. This chain links TRBV6-1 with TRBJ2-4, with 7 bases that match TRBD1. V shed 5 bases and J 13 bases; nucleotides not matched to a gene: 5. This CDR3 has 11 residues. Germline CDR1 is MNHNS and CDR2 is SASEGT. The CDR3 loop is CASSNRDSQYF. The DNA of the CDR3 is TGTGCCAGCAGTAACCGGGACAGCCAGTACTTC.

This clone appeared a few times. V gene TRBV4-3 combines with J gene TRBJ1-1; 7 nucleotides match TRBD1. Germline V gives CDR1 LGHNA, CDR2 YSLEER. The CDR3 covers 16 residues. V lost 0 bases to trimming and J lost 4 bases; unmatched junction nucleotides: 8. As DNA, the CDR3 is TGCGCCAGCAGCCAAGAAAAGTCAGACAGGGCCACTGAAGCTTTCTTT. Amino acid sequence: CASSQEKSDRATEAFF.

Concerning this clone itself: A clone one base away is much larger, so this may be a read error. V gene TRBV14 combines with J gene TRBJ2-5; D unresolved. CDR1 SGHDN and CDR2 FVKESK come from the germline V gene. The CDR3 loop spans 11 amino acids. Between the trimmed V and J ends, which lost 5 bases and 0 bases, there was a span of 1 base. The DNA of the CDR3 is TGTGCCAGCAGCTACCAAGAGACCCAGTACTTC. It specifies CASSYQETQYF.

The chain is built from TRBV6-1 and TRBJ1-5; D is possibly TRBD1 (6 bases). The V end lost 11 bases, the J end lost 5 bases, and 16 bases lay between the germline ends. The length of the CDR3 is 13 residues. From germline, CDR1 is MNHNS and CDR2 SASEGT. The CDR3 region is CAGGGGAYQPQHF. CDR3 bases: TGTGCCGGCGGGGGGGGCGCGTATCAGCCCCAGCATTTT.

This clone was observed at least ten times. The chain carries TRBV5-4 and TRBJ1-4; TRBD1 might be the D (6 bases). The germline V gene has CDR1 SGHNT and CDR2 YYREEE (reference sequence). V lost 1 base and J lost 3, with 10 bases in between. This CDR3 has 15 amino acids. CDR3 region: CASSLREGANEKLFF. CDR3 DNA: TGTGCCAGCAGCTTGCGAGAGGGGGCTAATGAAAAACTGTTTTTT.

Turning to this clone: A clone one base away is much larger, so this may be a read error. The chain links TRBV5-1 to TRBJ2-3; D remains unclear. Deletions cut 0 bases from V and 2 bases from J, with 10 bases between. The CDR3 spans 15 residues. The germline gives CDR1 SGHRS, CDR2 YFSETQ. CDR3 coding DNA: TGCGCCAGCAGCTTGGTTGAGCGAACCACAGATACGCAGTATTTT. The encoded protein is CASSLVERTTDTQYF. Filled out from reference TRBV5-1 and TRBJ2-3, the complete variable domain reads KAGVTQTPRYLIKTRGQQVTLSCSPISGHRSVSWYQQTPGQGLQFLFEYFSETQRNKGNFPGRFSGRQFSNSRSEMNVSTLELGDSALYLCASSLVERTTDTQYFGPGTRLTVL.

CDR3 sequence: CATSRESGTTDTQYF. In DNA, the CDR3 is TGTGCCACCAGCAGAGAAAGCGGAACCACAGATACGCAGTATTTT. The J gene is TRBJ2-3, the V gene TRBV15, with TRBD2 as a possible D gene (5 bases). V lost 0 bases to trimming and J lost 2 bases, with 9 bases between them. This CDR3 region has 15 residues. CDR1 and CDR2 (germline): LNHNV, YYDKDF (reference sequence).

This clone was seen ten or more times. The rearrangement links TRBV5-4 to TRBJ2-3; D unresolved. The germline V and J ends were trimmed by 0 bases and 3 bases, with 11 bases remaining between them. The CDR3 is 15 amino acids. Germline CDR1 reads SGHNT; CDR2 reads YYREEE (reference sequence). The CDR3 nucleotides read TGTGCCAGCAGCTTGGAGCGAGGTTGGACAGATACGCAGTATTTT. Translation: CASSLERGWTDTQYF.

This clone was recorded a few times. This chain connects TRBV6-5 to TRBJ1-4, with a tentative D call TRBD1 (5 bases). Germline V CDR1 and CDR2: MNHEY, SVGAGI. The V end lost 2 bases, the J end lost 7 bases, and 8 bases lay between the germline ends. CDR3 length equals 13 residues. CDR3 protein: CASSYPGSEKLFF. In nucleotides, the CDR3 is TGTGCCAGCAGTTACCCAGGGAGTGAAAAACTGTTTTTT.